This T cell receptor (beta chain) was retrieved from a study of graft-versus-host responses after intestinal transplantation. The wider study: Every one of the recipients received anti-thymocyte globulin induction and afterwards took tacrolimus and steroids for roughly 3 years. The study's findings and limits: There was an association between peak levels of circulating GvH clones and early post-transplant HvG declines. GvH clonotypes were identified within recipient marrow, with a subset emerging first in ileum or blood. Allograft clonal ratios (graft-versus-host to host-versus-graft) were high in patients who had graft-donor T cell macrochimerism.

In this sample, this clone turned up a few times. No antigen is known for it. Processing released intraepithelial and lamina propria lymphocytes from the graft tissue. Deletions cut 0 bases from V and 9 bases from J, with 15 bases between. The CDR3 extends over 15 amino acids. Germline CDR1 is LNHNV and CDR2 is YYDKDF (reference sequence). Using immunoSEQ multiplex PCR, the repertoire was profiled, and TCRdb retains in-frame clones only, with some absent. The table includes 20,000 or so clones, 70% to 80% detected once. The clonotype originates from a human patient who received an intestinal transplant, so some T cells may come from the graft donor. The material was ileum tissue, obtained 12 days after intestinal transplant. The chain joins TRBV15 to TRBJ2-1; tentatively, D is TRBD1 (6 bases). The CDR3 loop is CATSRDTAGASEQFF. The CDR3 nucleotides are TGTGCCACCAGCAGAGATACCGCAGGGGCAAGTGAGCAGTTCTTC.